This TCR beta chain was found in a study of shared T cell receptors in the human thymus. TCRdb keeps only in-frame clones here, not all; method: immunoSEQ multiplex PCR. This sample has over 450,000 clones, with 75% to 85% found just once. The germline V gene has CDR1 LNHDA and CDR2 SQIVND (reference sequence). This CDR3 contains 11 residues. V shed 8 bases, J shed 5 bases, and the junction held 3 bases outside the gene matches. The same sample was also used in a study of human thymus T cells. From that report: Thymus tissue for the work was resected from patients undergoing corrective heart surgery.

The gene calls are TRBV19 and TRBJ2-7; 7 bases are a match to TRBD1. The material sequenced was thymocytes. The receptor was isolated from a boy under two years old with a congenital heart defect. CDR3 DNA: TGTGCCAGTCCTCAGGGGGACGAGCAGTACTTC. It specifies CASPQGDEQYF.